This T cell receptor (beta chain) was obtained from a study of T cell repertoires in cytomegalovirus infection. Study-level information: Through public TCR beta signatures, both CMV infection and matching HLA type were indicated.

This clonotype was seen a few times. Its antigen is unidentified. TCRdb itself ran the reads through MiXCR, one entry per CDR3 protein. Of some 100,000 distinct CDR3 sequences listed, around 28% are singletons. Deletions cut 5 bases from V and 4 bases from J, with 8 bases between. The CDR3 totals 12 residues. This sample comprised CD8+ T cells from cultured PBMCs, obtained from culture after CMV antigen stimulation. The TCR comes from a human donor in good health (CMV status not recorded). Some clones in this sample may be carry-over from other donors' samples. J is TRBJ1-2 and V is TRBV12-3 or TRBV12-4; no firm D call. The CDR3 region has the DNA TGTGCCAGCAGTCCGGGATCCTATGGCTACACCTTC. Protein product: CASSPGSYGYTF.